This T cell receptor beta chain was obtained from a study of identical twins (dated by TCRdb to about 2016). In the study overall: The study deep-sequenced TCR alpha and beta repertoires from monozygotic twins, unrelated adults of various ages and cord blood to test whether fetal clonotypes persist. To rule out contamination, replicate twin experiments were performed at different times with different library preparation protocols. The investigation overall reported the following: Fewer insertions were carried by abundant cord blood beta clonotypes; a weaker similar trend was observed in young adult naive repertoires, while no such trend was observed in memory repertoires. Because the same donors could not be followed over many years, the conclusions depended on cross-sectional statistical analysis. Zero-insertion analyses could be partly confounded by invariant T cells such as MAIT and iNKT, though diverse VJ usage argued against such confounding for most clonotypes. In monozygotic twins, out-of-frame TCR alpha sharing was systematically underestimated by recombination models, although the models agreed with sharing between unrelated individuals. Compared with coincidental sharing between unrelated individuals, an excess of low generation-probability sequences was observed among out-of-frame TCR alpha sequences shared between twins. Excess twin sharing in beta out-of-frame sequences was weaker because fewer shared sequences lowered the signal-to-noise ratio.

All donors were healthy Caucasians. Three unrelated non-twin adults were additionally sequenced: a male aged 18 to 29, a male aged 50 to 59 and a female aged 50 to 59. Miltenyi CD45RO+ enrichment and human naive T-cell isolation kits were used to isolate memory (CD45RO+) and naive T cells from PBMC. Ten or more counts support this clonotype. It has no known antigen specificity. One base away there is no much larger clone; base qualities are not given. The library was generated by 5' RACE. Reads for this sample came from an Illumina HiSeq 2000. Template switching added a universal primer binding site, and the final cDNA carried a unique molecular identifier that allowed TCR cDNA molecules to be counted accurately. Specific primers in the conserved constant-segment region were used to synthesize first-strand cDNA for the TCR alpha and beta chains. To control for contamination, every cDNA library was double barcoded, receiving both a SMART-Mk sample barcode and Illumina barcodes. TruSeq adapter sequences along with Illumina sample barcodes were introduced in two successive PCR steps. TCR alpha and beta cDNA libraries were sequenced on the Illumina HiSeq platform with custom primers. Per the source publication's procedure: Unique molecular identifiers were extracted from raw reads with MiGEC, and CDR3 positions were determined with MiXCR. For each individual, recombination models were inferred using an EM algorithm with the repgenHMM and IGoR tools. The analysis of shared clonotypes was done with the tcR package in R, with sharing normalized by the product of cloneset sizes. To study raw recombination without the effects of thymic and clonal selection, out-of-frame nonproductive sequences were analyzed. Through fastp at Q25 and MiXCR, TCRdb rebuilt clones from the public reads, retaining in-frame beta chains. Under each unique CDR3 protein, matching rows form one entry showing the most common genes and DNA. The V and J calls were not made by the authors but by TCRdb's processing. In this sample the table shows fewer than 450,000 distinct CDR3 sequences, 9% of which occur a single time. 8.5% to 10% of the sample lies in the top ten.

The trim is 4 bases for V and 7 bases for J, with a gap of 25 bases between the germline ends. In the germline V gene, CDR1 corresponds to LGHNA and CDR2 to YNFKEQ. Spanning cysteine to phenylalanine, the CDR3 consists of 17 amino acids. Only CDR3 DNA remains: 51 bases, in frame from the first base. The source is a woman in her 50s in good health. This chain joins TRBV4-2 to TRBJ1-2; the D gene is possibly TRBD1, with 6 bases matching. The specimen was naive T cells sorted from blood. The label giving this sample's cell subset or site can be read as: cells isolated with a human naive T-cell isolation kit. The bases read TGTGCCAGCAGCCTCATGGGGTCGACAGGAAGGACTGGTGGCTACACCTTC. The translation is CASSLMGSTGRTGGYTF.